A single sample gave rise to the 6 T cell receptor beta chains below, sequenced in a study of control samples from healthy donors and cancer patients. Sequencing used immunoSEQ multiplex PCR; TCRdb keeps in-frame clones, though not all of them. The sample comprises around 90,000 clones, under 90% of which are singletons, and around 2.1% rests with the top ten. The sample consisted of blood. The source is a woman aged 35 to 49 in good health.

The chain employs TRBV7-3 and TRBJ2-3; 8 nucleotides align to TRBD1. CDR3 length equals 15 residues. Germline loops: CDR1 SGHTA, CDR2 FQGTGA. The trim removed 6 bases at V and 0 bases at J, leaving 5 bases unmatched. The CDR3 protein is CASRARGLSTDTQYF. In nucleotides, the CDR3 is TGTGCCAGCAGGGCCAGGGGGCTTAGCACAGATACGCAGTATTTT.

The chain links TRBV24-1 to TRBJ2-5; 9 bases match TRBD1. The CDR3 is 16 residues long. The trim removed 6 bases at V and 4 bases at J, leaving 11 bases unmatched. Germline CDR1 is KGHDR and CDR2 is SFDVKD. CDR3 loop: CATSSPGQGEGETQYF. CDR3 bases: TGTGCCACCAGTTCCCCGGGACAGGGTGAAGGAGAGACCCAGTACTTC.

The CDR3 coding sequence is TGTGCCAGTTCAACGAGCTCCTACGAGCAGTACTTC. It encodes CASSTSSYEQYF. The genes are TRBV13 and TRBJ2-7; D ambiguous. The CDR3 sequence is 12 residues long. CDR1 is PRHDT, CDR2 FYEKMQ, per germline (reference sequence). Between the trimmed V and J ends, which lost 9 bases and 0 bases, there was a span of 9 bases. Full variable domain (remainder filled in from reference TRBV13 and TRBJ2-7): AAGVIQSPRHLIKEKRETATLKCYPIPRHDTVYWYQQGPGQDPQFLISFYEKMQSDKGSIPDRFSAQQFSDYHSELNMSSLELGDSALYFCASSTSSYEQYFGPGTRLTVT.

The genes are TRBV11-3 and TRBJ2-6; D not certain. Germline-derived CDR1 and CDR2 are SGHNT and YENEEA. V lost 3 bases to trimming and J lost 0 bases, with 21 bases between them. The CDR3 totals 20 residues. The CDR3 region is CASSFPKGVGRRSGANVLTF. In DNA form, the CDR3 reads TGTGCCAGCAGCTTCCCTAAGGGTGTCGGGCGGCGCTCTGGGGCCAACGTCCTGACTTTC. The full variable domain, in which reference TRBV11-3 and TRBJ2-6 provide the parts outside the CDR3, is EAGVVQSPRYKIIEKKQPVAFWCNPISGHNTLYWYLQNLGQGPELLIRYENEEAVDDSQLPKDRFSAERLKGVDSTLKIQPAELGDSAVYLCASSFPKGVGRRSGANVLTFGAGSRLTVL.

This clone was seen a few times. This sequence joins TRBV6-5 and TRBJ1-4, with 7 bases aligning to TRBD1. The CDR3 has 16 residues. Trimming took 2 bases from V and 6 from J; bases not matched to a gene: 9. Germline lookup yields CDR1 MNHEY and CDR2 SVGAGI. The CDR3 sequence is CASSYSGTAGYEKLFF. The CDR3 nucleotides are TGTGCCAGCAGTTACAGTGGGACAGCAGGCTATGAAAAACTGTTTTTT.

The chain carries TRBV5-5 and TRBJ2-1, with 8 bases that match TRBD2. The germline V gene encodes CDR1 SGHKS and CDR2 YYEKEE (reference sequence). Germline trimming cut 0 bases from V and 3 bases from J; bases unmatched to any gene: 2. There are 15 residues in the CDR3. CDR3 bases: TGTGCCAGCAGCTTGGAGCGGGGGTTCTACAATGAGCAGTTCTTC. It specifies CASSLERGFYNEQFF.